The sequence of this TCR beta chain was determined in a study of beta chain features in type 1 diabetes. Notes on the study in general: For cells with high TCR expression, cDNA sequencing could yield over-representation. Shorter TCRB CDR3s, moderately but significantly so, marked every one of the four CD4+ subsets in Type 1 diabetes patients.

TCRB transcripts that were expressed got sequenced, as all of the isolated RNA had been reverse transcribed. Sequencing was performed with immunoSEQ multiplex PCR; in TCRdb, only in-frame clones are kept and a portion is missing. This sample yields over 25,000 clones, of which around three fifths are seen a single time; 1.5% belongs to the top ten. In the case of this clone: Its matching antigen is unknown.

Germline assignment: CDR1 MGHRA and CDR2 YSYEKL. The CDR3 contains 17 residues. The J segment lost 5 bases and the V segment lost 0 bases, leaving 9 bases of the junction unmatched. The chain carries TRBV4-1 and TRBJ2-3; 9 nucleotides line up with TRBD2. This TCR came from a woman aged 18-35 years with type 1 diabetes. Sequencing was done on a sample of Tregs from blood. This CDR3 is CASSQDRPSGMGDTQYF. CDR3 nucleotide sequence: TGCGCCAGCAGCCAAGATCGTCCTAGCGGGATGGGAGATACGCAGTATTTT.